This T cell receptor beta chain was captured in a study of blood T cell repertoires in COVID-19. Trimming pared 1 base from V and 1 base from J, leaving 14 bases between. The CDR3 consists of 16 residues. CDR1 is SGHNT and CDR2 is YYREEE in the germline V gene (reference sequence). Original analysis: The assay estimated nucleated cells by amplifying reference gene primers. Assay used: immunoSEQ multiplex PCR; TCRdb lists only in-frame clones, some missing. V and J calls and clone size are as listed in that table; D and trimming were resolved from the DNA. The repertoire holds fewer than 450,000 clones, with over 80% as singletons. Seattle enrolled patients during active infection and tracked them longitudinally. This clone has at least ten counts.

The TCR was taken from a woman between 50 and 59 years old with COVID-19, enrolled during active disease. This rearrangement joins TRBV5-4 to TRBJ1-2; D unresolved. The sample consisted of peripheral blood. DNA of the CDR3: TGTGCCAGCAGCTTGTTCGCAGGTGGTGGTAACTATGGCTACACCTTC. Its translation: CASSLFAGGGNYGYTF.